The 3 T cell receptor beta chains below were found in one sample sequenced in a study of blood T cell repertoires in COVID-19. Profiling relied on immunoSEQ multiplex PCR, and the TCRdb table lists in-frame clones only, not all of them. The table records 30,000 to 50,000 clones, around four fifths of them present only once. Sequencing was carried out using peripheral blood. The receptors originated from a man aged 45 to 65 with active or convalescent COVID-19.

The CDR3 protein is CASSTNRGRSNEQYF. CDR3 coding DNA: TGTGCCAGCAGCACCAACAGGGGTCGGTCCAACGAGCAGTACTTC. The J gene is TRBJ2-7, the V gene TRBV7-6; 7 bases fit TRBD1. Germline CDR1 is SGHVS and CDR2 is FNYEAQ. The CDR3 is 15 residues long. Trimming cost V 5 bases and J 5 bases; bases outside gene matches: 12.

The chain has TRBV18 and TRBJ2-5; D remains ambiguous. The ends were cut back, 0 bases at V and 2 bases at J, with 7 bases in the middle. The CDR3 is 14 amino acids. Germline lookup yields CDR1 KGHSH and CDR2 LQKENI. The CDR3 bases are TGTGCCAGCTCACCACCGAGCAAGCAAGAGACCCAGTACTTC. It translates to CASSPPSKQETQYF.

CDR3 region: CSVAGGLGGNTGELFF. In DNA, the CDR3 is TGCAGCGTTGCGGGGGGACTAGGGGGGAACACCGGGGAGCTGTTTTTT. The chain carries TRBV29-1 and TRBJ2-2; 8 bases agree with TRBD2. The CDR3 has 16 residues. After removal of 4 bases from V and 1 base from J, the junction contained 8 bases not matched to a gene. Germline assignment: CDR1 SQVTM and CDR2 ANQGSEA.